The source of this T cell receptor (beta chain) is a study of beta chain features in type 1 diabetes. Study details: Over all samples combined, 107,917,701 sorted cells were examined.

cDNA synthesis used the whole RNA isolate, giving expressed TCRB sequences. Libraries were prepared by immunoSEQ multiplex PCR; TCRdb keeps only in-frame clonotypes and omits some of them. This table holds 150,000 to 200,000 clones, approximately 9.1% found once. Study-wide findings and caveats: Moderate yet significant TCRB CDR3 shortening was seen in Type 1 diabetes patients in all four CD4+ subsets.

The CDR3 spans 14 residues. V lost 3 bases to trimming and J lost 0 bases, with 8 bases between them. Germline assignment: CDR1 KGHSH and CDR2 LQKENI. As to this clone: Its cognate antigen is unknown.

The gene calls are TRBV18 and TRBJ1-2; the D gene is possibly TRBD1 (5 bases). The sequenced material came from central memory CD4+ T cells from blood. The receptor was derived from a young woman in good health. The CDR3 loop is CASSPDTANYGYTF. CDR3 coding DNA: TGTGCCAGCTCACCGGACACAGCTAACTATGGCTACACCTTC.